The 27 T cell receptor beta chains below all came from one sample that was sequenced in a study of cytomegalovirus exposure and HLA in healthy donors. Here immunoSEQ multiplex PCR was the method, and the copy in TCRdb shows in-frame clones only, minus some. The data show tens of thousands of clones, with approximately 93% seen just once and 3.6% held by the top ten. The sequencing sample was made of PBMCs. These TCRs come from a woman between 25 and 40 years old in good health and CMV-seronegative.

The chain links TRBV19 to TRBJ1-5; no clear D gene. V was pared by 7 bases and J by 2 bases, with 12 bases between. The CDR3 totals 14 residues. Germline V gives CDR1 LNHDA, CDR2 SQIVND (reference sequence). CDR3 DNA sequence: TGTGCCAGTATGAGAGGCGGCGGCAATCAGCCCCAGCATTTT. Protein: CASMRGGGNQPQHF. Drawing the rest from reference TRBV19 and TRBJ1-5, the complete variable domain is DGGITQSPKYLFRKEGQNVTLSCEQNLNHDAMYWYRQDPGQGLRLIYYSQIVNDFQKGDIAEGYSVSREKKESFPLTVTSAQKNPTAFYLCASMRGGGNQPQHFGDGTRLSIL.

The sample holds one count of this clone. In nucleotides, the CDR3 is TGCAGGGTAGGACAGAAAGGGCAGTACTTC. Amino acids: CRVGQKGQYF. V and J are TRBV20-1 and TRBJ2-7, with a weak D call TRBD1 (6 bases). CDR3 size: 10 residues. Germline V gene lookup returns CDR1 DFQATT and CDR2 SNEGSKA (reference sequence).

The chain combines TRBV10-3 with TRBJ2-7; TRBD1 is a possible D gene (6 bases). Trimming took off 4 bases at V and 2 bases at J, with 15 bases between the two ends. The CDR3 has 15 amino acids. Looked up from germline, CDR1 is ENHRY and CDR2 is SYGVKD. As DNA, the CDR3 is TGTGCCATCAGTGGATCAGGGGTCAGGGCCTACGAGCAGTACTTC. This encodes CAISGSGVRAYEQYF.

This rearrangement joins TRBV6-1 to TRBJ2-2; 11 bases match TRBD2. This CDR3 is built from 17 residues. Germline-derived CDR1 and CDR2 are MNHNS and SASEGT. V was pared by 0 bases and J by 1 base, with 1 base of the junction left unmatched. The CDR3 protein is CASSEAGTSGNTGELFF. In DNA form, the CDR3 reads TGTGCCAGCAGTGAAGCAGGGACTAGCGGGAACACCGGGGAGCTGTTTTTT.

J is TRBJ2-1 and V is TRBV28, with 10 bases lining up with TRBD2. The germline gives CDR1 MDHEN, CDR2 SYDVKM. Trimming took 11 bases from V and 6 from J; bases not matched to a gene: 7. This CDR3 spans 13 amino acids. Here the CDR3 DNA reads TGTGCCGTTGAGCGGGGGGGCGGCAATGAGCAGTTCTTC. It yields the protein CAVERGGGNEQFF.

The gene calls are TRBV7-9 and TRBJ1-5, with D unclear. The CDR3 sequence is 13 residues long. Germline V lookup: CDR1 SEHNR, CDR2 FQNEAQ (reference sequence). The V and J ends lost 5 bases and 7 bases respectively, with 12 bases between them. The CDR3, as DNA: TGTGCCAGCAGCCGGGGATTAGGACAGCCCCAGCATTTT. This codes for CASSRGLGQPQHF. Combining the CDR3 with reference TRBV7-9 and TRBJ1-5 gives the whole variable domain DTGVSQNPRHKITKRGQNVTFRCDPISEHNRLYWYRQTLGQGPEFLTYFQNEAQLEKSRLLSDRFSAERPKGSFSTLEIQRTEQGDSAMYLCASSRGLGQPQHFGDGTRLSIL.

As concerns this clone: In the same sample, other DNA sequences code for this CDR3. This sequence joins TRBV30 and TRBJ1-1; D is possibly TRBD1 (5 bases). The germline gives CDR1 GTSNPN, CDR2 SVGIG (reference sequence). V lost 1 base and J 0 bases, leaving 6 bases between the germline ends. There are 13 residues in the CDR3. CDR3 nucleotide sequence: TGTGCCTGGAGTGGACAGTTGAACACTGAAGCTTTCTTT. Translation gives CAWSGQLNTEAFF.

This chain joins TRBV7-8 and TRBJ2-2, with 8 positions matching TRBD1. Germline CDR1 is SGHVS and CDR2 is FQNEAQ. CDR3 length: 16 residues. V lost 3 bases and J lost 4; bases outside the gene matches: 7. CDR3 nucleotides: TGTGCCAGCAGCTTCCAGGCGGGACAGGTCACCGGGGAGCTGTTTTTT. Amino acids: CASSFQAGQVTGELFF.

V usage is TRBV11-1 and J usage is TRBJ1-2; D is possibly TRBD1 (6 bases). V shed 5 bases and J shed 2 bases, with 18 bases lying between them. CDR3 length: 16 amino acids. Germline V gives CDR1 SGHAT, CDR2 FQDESV (reference sequence). The CDR3 sequence: CASSPGTRGGNYGYTF. DNA for the CDR3: TGTGCCAGCAGCCCCGGGACAAGGGGAGGGAACTATGGCTACACCTTC.

This clone was observed a single time. The chain is built from TRBV9 and TRBJ2-7, with 9 positions matching TRBD2. This CDR3 is built from 15 residues. From germline, CDR1 is SGDLS and CDR2 YYNGEE. V shed 3 bases, J shed 5 bases, and the junction held 9 bases outside the gene matches. For the CDR3, the DNA is TGTGCCAGCAGCGCAGGGACTAGCAACGGCAACGAGCAGTACTTC. This gives the protein CASSAGTSNGNEQYF. The full variable domain, completed using reference TRBV9 and TRBJ2-7, is DSGVTQTPKHLITATGQRVTLRCSPRSGDLSVYWYQQSLDQGLQFLIQYYNGEERAKGNILERFSAQQFPDLHSELNLSSLELGDSALYFCASSAGTSNGNEQYFGPGTRLTVT.

The rearrangement uses TRBV19 and TRBJ1-1, with 9 nucleotides matching TRBD1. Germline V lookup: CDR1 LNHDA, CDR2 SQIVND (reference sequence). The CDR3 has 13 amino acids. Trimming removed 9 bases from V and 3 bases from J; junction bases left unmatched: 5. CDR3 loop: CASTDRGHTEAFF. CDR3 bases: TGTGCCAGCACGGACAGGGGCCACACTGAAGCTTTCTTT.

The rearrangement links TRBV10-1 to TRBJ2-2; D is uncertain. Germline CDR1 and CDR2: WNHNN and SYGVQD (reference sequence). V was shortened by 5 bases and J by 5 bases, with 9 bases between the two germline ends. This CDR3 has 13 amino acids. The CDR3 sequence: CASSPQRTGELFF. CDR3 nucleotides: TGCGCCAGCAGTCCCCAGAGGACCGGGGAGCTGTTTTTT.

The rearrangement links TRBV30 to TRBJ1-2; D gene unclear. V was trimmed by 0 bases and J by 7 bases, leaving 12 bases between them. The germline CDR1 and CDR2 sequences are GTSNPN and SVGIG (reference sequence). This CDR3 contains 13 residues. The CDR3, as DNA: TGTGCCTGGAGTGTACTCTCCTCACGTGGCTACACCTTC. It yields the protein CAWSVLSSRGYTF.

The genes are TRBV11-2 and TRBJ2-3; TRBD2 aligns across 10 bases. Germline V CDR1 and CDR2: SGHAT, FQNNGV. The CDR3 consists of 19 residues. With 4 bases clipped from V and 0 bases from J, the junction kept 13 bases outside the gene matches. The CDR3 bases are TGTGCCAGCAGCTCCCGGGGGGCTAGCGGGGGTTCTAGCACAGATACGCAGTATTTT. This codes for CASSSRGASGGSSTDTQYF.

V usage is TRBV7-9 and J usage is TRBJ2-5; TRBD1 might be the D (6 bases). Per germline, CDR1 SEHNR and CDR2 FQNEAQ (reference sequence). Deletions cut 3 bases from V and 5 bases from J, with 7 bases between. This CDR3 spans 12 amino acids. CDR3: CASSFQGETQYF. The CDR3, as DNA: TGTGCCAGCAGCTTTCAGGGGGAGACCCAGTACTTC.

CDR3 coding DNA: TGTGCCAGCAGCGGGTTCCAGGGGGCTCTAACCGGGGAGCTGTTTTTT. It translates to CASSGFQGALTGELFF. This chain joins TRBV7-2 and TRBJ2-2; the match to TRBD1 covers 8 bases. Germline trimming cut 5 bases from V and 5 bases from J; bases unmatched to any gene: 10. This CDR3 has 16 residues. The germline V gene has CDR1 SGHTA and CDR2 FQGNSA.

The chain links TRBV10-3 to TRBJ1-3, with 7 bases that match TRBD1. Losses at the gene ends were 6 bases for V and 6 bases for J; bases not matched to a gene: 5. The CDR3 contains 13 residues. Germline assignment: CDR1 ENHRY and CDR2 SYGVKD. The CDR3 coding sequence is TGTGCCATCAGAATAGGGACAGCAAACACCATATATTTT. It encodes CAIRIGTANTIYF.

The chain couples TRBV5-1 to TRBJ1-1, with D tentatively TRBD1 (6 bases). The CDR3 loop spans 16 amino acids. CDR1 and CDR2 from the germline V gene are SGHRS and YFSETQ. Trimming removed 4 bases at V and 4 bases at J, with 20 bases between. CDR3 amino acids: CASSRDNAVTSTEAFF. CDR3 in DNA: TGCGCCAGCAGCAGGGACAACGCCGTCACGAGCACTGAAGCTTTCTTT.

The chain links TRBV6-5 to TRBJ2-5; a weak D match, TRBD1 (6 bases). Germline V gene sequence: CDR1 MNHEY, CDR2 SVGAGI. The CDR3 length is 14 residues. The V and J ends lost 5 bases and 5 bases respectively, with 15 bases between them. The DNA for the CDR3 is TGTGCCAGCAGTAGAGGGGGTAGCTATGAGACCCAGTACTTC. Its translation: CASSRGGSYETQYF.

V usage is TRBV15 and J usage is TRBJ1-2; 9 nucleotides align to TRBD1. CDR1 is LNHNV, CDR2 YYDKDF, per germline (reference sequence). With V trimmed by 1 base and J by 7 bases, 7 bases remained unmatched. CDR3 length: 15 residues. In nucleotides, the CDR3 is TGTGCCACCAGCAGAGTTGTACAGGGGGCGGTTGGCTACACCTTC. Translated: CATSRVVQGAVGYTF. Variable domain in full (rest from reference TRBV15 and TRBJ1-2): DAMVIQNPRYQVTQFGKPVTLSCSQTLNHNVMYWYQQKSSQAPKLLFHYYDKDFNNEADTPDNFQSRRPNTSFCFLDIRSPGLGDTAMYLCATSRVVQGAVGYTFGSGTRLTVV.

The rearrangement uses TRBV30 and TRBJ2-1; 11 bases map to TRBD2. The CDR3 is 18 residues long. With 5 bases clipped from V and 3 bases from J, the junction kept 15 bases outside the gene matches. CDR1 and CDR2 from the germline V gene are GTSNPN and SVGIG (reference sequence). For the CDR3, the DNA is TGTGCCTGGGGGTTGACTGCTAGAACTAGCGGGAGCTACAATGAGCAGTTCTTC. It is translated as CAWGLTARTSGSYNEQFF.

The rearrangement links TRBV6-1 to TRBJ2-2; D uncertain. The CDR3 is 14 residues long. Germline CDR1 is MNHNS and CDR2 is SASEGT. Deletions cut 6 bases from V and 4 bases from J, with 12 bases between. CDR3 DNA sequence: TGTGCCAGCAGGGTCTTTCCAGGCACCGGGGAGCTGTTTTTT. It is translated as CASRVFPGTGELFF.

V is TRBV25-1 and J is TRBJ2-5, with unresolved D. There are 12 residues in the CDR3. V was shortened by 4 bases and J by 5 bases, with 8 bases between the two germline ends. CDR1 is MGHDK, CDR2 SYGVNS, per germline. The CDR3 DNA reads as TGTGCCAGCAGTGGACCCAGGGAGACCCAGTACTTC. This encodes CASSGPRETQYF.

The chain uses TRBV2 and TRBJ1-1; 8 bases agree with TRBD1. The germline V gene encodes CDR1 SNHLY and CDR2 FYNNEI. This CDR3 spans 12 amino acids. V gave up 4 bases and J gave up 8 bases; unmatched junction bases: 3. The DNA for the CDR3 is TGTGCCAGCAGTGCACAGGGGGAAGAAGCTTTCTTT. Encoded protein: CASSAQGEEAFF.

The chain employs TRBV4-1 and TRBJ2-3, with 11 bases fitting TRBD2. Germline CDR1 and CDR2: MGHRA and YSYEKL. J was trimmed by 1 base and V by 4 bases; bases with no gene match: 10. This CDR3 comprises 18 residues. As DNA, the CDR3 is TGCGCCAGCAGCCGAAATGGGCTAGCGGGGGGCCGCACAGATACGCAGTATTTT. Residues: CASSRNGLAGGRTDTQYF.

The chain has TRBV11-2 and TRBJ2-1; 14 nucleotides align to TRBD2. Germline values: CDR1 SGHAT, CDR2 FQNNGV. This CDR3 spans 18 amino acids. The trim removed 1 base at V and 7 bases at J, leaving 9 bases unmatched. The chain's CDR3 is CASSLGVGTSGRGNEQFF. DNA for the CDR3: TGTGCCAGCAGCTTAGGCGTTGGGACTAGCGGGAGAGGTAATGAGCAGTTCTTC.

The V gene is TRBV6-1, the J gene TRBJ1-1, with D unclear. Germline V gene lookup returns CDR1 MNHNS and CDR2 SASEGT. Between the trimmed V and J ends, which lost 1 base and 2 bases, there was a span of 8 bases. The CDR3 totals 14 residues. The CDR3 DNA sequence: TGTGCCAGCAGTGAAGAGTGGAGAAACACTGAAGCTTTCTTT. Protein sequence: CASSEEWRNTEAFF.